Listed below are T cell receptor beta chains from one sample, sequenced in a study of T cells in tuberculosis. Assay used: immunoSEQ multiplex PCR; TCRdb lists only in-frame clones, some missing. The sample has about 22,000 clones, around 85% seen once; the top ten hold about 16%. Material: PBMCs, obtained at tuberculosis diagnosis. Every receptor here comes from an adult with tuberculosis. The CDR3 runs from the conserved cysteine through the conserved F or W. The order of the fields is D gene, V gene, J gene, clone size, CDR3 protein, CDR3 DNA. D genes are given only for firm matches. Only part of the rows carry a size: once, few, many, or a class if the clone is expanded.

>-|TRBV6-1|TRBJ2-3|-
CASSEALGRPFEYF
TGTGCCAGCAGTGAAGCCCTAGGTAGGCCCTTTGAGTATTTT
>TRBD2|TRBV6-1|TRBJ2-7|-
CASSEALAGDLFPYEQYF
TGTGCCAGCAGTGAAGCGCTTGCGGGGGACCTATTCCCCTACGAGCAGTACTTC
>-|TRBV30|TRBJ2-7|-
CAWSVRGTGSYEQYF
TGTGCCTGGAGTGTACGCGGGACGGGGAGTTACGAGCAGTACTTC
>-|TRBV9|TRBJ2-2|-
CASSVGEKNTGELFF
TGTGCCAGCAGCGTAGGGGAGAAAAACACCGGGGAGCTGTTTTTT
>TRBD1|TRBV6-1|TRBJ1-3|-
CASSELTGAFDSGNTIYF
TGTGCCAGCAGTGAGTTGACAGGGGCCTTTGACTCTGGAAACACCATATATTTT
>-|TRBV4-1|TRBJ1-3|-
CASSQVADHGNTIYF
TGCGCCAGCAGCCAAGTGGCGGATCATGGAAACACCATATATTTT
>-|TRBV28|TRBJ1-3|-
CASSLSYSGNTIYF
TGTGCCAGCAGTTTATCTTACTCTGGAAACACCATATATTTT
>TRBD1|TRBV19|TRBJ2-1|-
CASSIGDRGYEQFF
TGTGCCAGTAGTATAGGGGACAGGGGCTATGAGCAGTTCTTC
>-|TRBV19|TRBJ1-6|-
CASTPETVNSPLHF
TGTGCCAGTACCCCGGAGACCGTCAATTCACCCCTCCACTTT
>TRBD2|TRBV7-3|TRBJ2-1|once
CASSLRASGNNEQFF
TGTGCCAGCAGCTTAAGGGCTAGCGGGAACAATGAGCAGTTCTTC
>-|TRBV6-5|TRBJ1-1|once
CASIPPRGGATEAFF
TGTGCCAGCATCCCCCCCAGGGGAGGGGCCACTGAAGCTTTCTTT
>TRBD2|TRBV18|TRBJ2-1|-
CASSPPGLAGNYNEQFF
TGTGCCAGCTCACCCCCGGGACTAGCGGGAAACTACAATGAGCAGTTCTTC
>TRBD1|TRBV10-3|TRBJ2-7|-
CAISGDRGGEQYF
TGTGCCATCAGTGGGGACAGGGGAGGCGAGCAGTACTTC
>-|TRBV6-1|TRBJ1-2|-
CASLGNRVGEYGYTF
TGTGCCAGCTTGGGGAACAGGGTAGGGGAATATGGCTACACCTTC
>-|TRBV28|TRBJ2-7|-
CASSLFRESYEQYF
TGTGCCAGCAGTTTATTCCGGGAATCCTACGAGCAGTACTTC
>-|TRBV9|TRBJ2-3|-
CASSVTVVAPSAGTDTQYF
TGTGCCAGCAGCGTAACCGTAGTAGCCCCCTCGGCTGGCACAGATACGCAGTATTTT